This T cell receptor beta chain emerged from a study of T cell clusters in autoimmune cytopenias. The CDR3 runs 16 residues. The germline gives CDR1 MNHEY, CDR2 SVGAGI. A word on this clonotype: Its specificity is not known.

Approximately 40,000 genome equivalents of blood DNA were amplified for TRB. TRB rearrangements were amplified by touch-down multiplex PCR with mixed TRB-A/B primers. TCRdb reprocessed the multiplex PCR reads and reports one entry per CDR3 protein, with no DNA. Here the sample table reports around 2,700 distinct CDR3 sequences. Study outcomes and limitations: A dominant lymphoma-associated repertoire apparently masked the cluster-lack signature in secondary cytopenia versus chronic lymphocytic leukemia.

The sample also formed part of further work on T cell repertoires in aging, cancer and after chemotherapy. This second study notes: Chronic lymphocytic leukemia patients on fludarabine- or bendamustine-based regimens gave paired samples before and after chemotherapy. Median generation probability rose over the chemotherapy interval in each cancer cohort, suggesting rebound thymic output. No conclusions about immunological memory after chemotherapy can be drawn from the repertoire data.

The sample consisted of peripheral blood. The genes are TRBV6-5 and TRBJ1-2; TCRdb indicates TRBD1, and absent DNA this call remains unverified. The clonotype originates from a human donor with an autoimmune cytopenia or autoimmune hepatitis (not recorded which). The CDR3 is CASSYSKDSRVYGYTF.